Detailed here is one T cell receptor (beta chain). The target antigen is unknown. TCRdb itself ran the 5' RACE reads through MiXCR, one entry per CDR3 protein. The profile shows 150,000 to 200,000 distinct CDR3 sequences, approximately 10% of them singletons. Trimming cost V 5 bases and J 3 bases, with 14 bases left between them. The CDR3 is made up of 14 amino acids. The sample is drawn from a study of T-cell memory formation after mild COVID-19. The study's findings and limits: Shrinking CD4+ clones were chiefly CM and EM; CD8+ ones were chiefly EMRA. Prior to infection, memory already included some responding clones, suggesting cross-reactive memory joined.

The sample comprised PBMCs or a T cell subset sorted from them (not recorded which). The V gene is TRBV12-3 or TRBV12-4, the J gene TRBJ2-7; a weak D match, TRBD1 (6 bases). The TCR was taken from a man aged 18 to 29 who had mild COVID-19 (a few samples of this study predate the infection). Cell type and time point are not known. The DNA for the CDR3 is TGTGCCAGCAGTAGGACAGATTTGGACTACGAGCAGTACTTC. The encoded protein is CASSRTDLDYEQYF.